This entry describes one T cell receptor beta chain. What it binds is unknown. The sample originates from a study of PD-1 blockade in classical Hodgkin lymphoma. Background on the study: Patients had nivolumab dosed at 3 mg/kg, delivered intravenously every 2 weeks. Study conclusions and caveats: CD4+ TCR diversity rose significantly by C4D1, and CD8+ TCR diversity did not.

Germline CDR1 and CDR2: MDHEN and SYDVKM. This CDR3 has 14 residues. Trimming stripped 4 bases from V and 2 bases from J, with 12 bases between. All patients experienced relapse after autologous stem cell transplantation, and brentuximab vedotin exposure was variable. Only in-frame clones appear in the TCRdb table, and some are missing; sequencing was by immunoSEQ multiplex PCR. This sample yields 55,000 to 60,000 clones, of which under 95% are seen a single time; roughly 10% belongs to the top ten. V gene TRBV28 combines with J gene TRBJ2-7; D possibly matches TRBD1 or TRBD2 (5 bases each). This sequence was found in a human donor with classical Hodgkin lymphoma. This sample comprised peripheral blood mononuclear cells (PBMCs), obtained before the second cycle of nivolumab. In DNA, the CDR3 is TGTGCCAGCAGTTGGCGGACACTAGCCTACGAGCAGTACTTC. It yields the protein CASSWRTLAYEQYF.